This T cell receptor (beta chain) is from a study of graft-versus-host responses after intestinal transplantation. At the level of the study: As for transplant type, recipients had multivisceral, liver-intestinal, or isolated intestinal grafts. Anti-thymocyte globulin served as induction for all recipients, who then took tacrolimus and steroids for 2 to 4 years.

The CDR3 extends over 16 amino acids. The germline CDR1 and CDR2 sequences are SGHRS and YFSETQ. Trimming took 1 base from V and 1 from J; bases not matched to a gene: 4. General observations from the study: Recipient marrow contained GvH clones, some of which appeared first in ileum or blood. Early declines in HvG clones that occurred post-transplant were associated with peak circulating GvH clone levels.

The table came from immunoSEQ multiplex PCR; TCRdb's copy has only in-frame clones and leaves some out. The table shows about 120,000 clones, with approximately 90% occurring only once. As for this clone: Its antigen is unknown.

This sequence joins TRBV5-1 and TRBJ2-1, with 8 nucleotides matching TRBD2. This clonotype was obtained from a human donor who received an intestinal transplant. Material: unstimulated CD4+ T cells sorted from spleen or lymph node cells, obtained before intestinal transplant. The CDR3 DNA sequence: TGCGCCAGCAGCTTGAGGGCTAGCGGGTCCTACAATGAGCAGTTCTTC. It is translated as CASSLRASGSYNEQFF.